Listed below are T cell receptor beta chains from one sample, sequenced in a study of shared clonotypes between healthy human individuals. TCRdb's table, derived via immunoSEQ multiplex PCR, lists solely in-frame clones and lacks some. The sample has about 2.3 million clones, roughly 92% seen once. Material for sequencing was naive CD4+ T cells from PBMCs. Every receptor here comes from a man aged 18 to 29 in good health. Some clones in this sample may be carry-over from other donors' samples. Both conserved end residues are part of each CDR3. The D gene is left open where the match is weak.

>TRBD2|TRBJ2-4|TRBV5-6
CASSRQPGLAAAKNIQYF
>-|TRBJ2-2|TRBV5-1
CASSWRVRAGELFF
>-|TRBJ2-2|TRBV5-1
CASSLPQVNTGELFF
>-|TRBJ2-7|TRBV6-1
CASSEALGAVAYEQYF
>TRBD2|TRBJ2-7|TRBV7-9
CASSSLASGTYEQYF
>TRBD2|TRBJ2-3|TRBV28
CASSWGGLTDTQYF
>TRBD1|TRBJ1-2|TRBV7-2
CASSLGSRAGGRRSYGYTF
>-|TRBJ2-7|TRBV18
CASSPPGQGAISPYEQYF
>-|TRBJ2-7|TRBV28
CASRGSGIGYSEEQYF
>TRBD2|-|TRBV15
CATSRGLGTSGRNEQYF